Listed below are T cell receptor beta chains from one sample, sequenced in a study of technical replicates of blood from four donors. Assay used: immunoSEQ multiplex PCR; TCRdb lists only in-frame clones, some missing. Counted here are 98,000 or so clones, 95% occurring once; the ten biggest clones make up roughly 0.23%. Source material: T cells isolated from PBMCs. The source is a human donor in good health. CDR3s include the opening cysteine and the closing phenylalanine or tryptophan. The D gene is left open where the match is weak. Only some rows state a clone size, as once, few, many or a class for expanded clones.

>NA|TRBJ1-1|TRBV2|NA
CASSADFNTEAFF
TGTGCCAGCAGTGCAGACTTTAACACTGAAGCTTTCTTT
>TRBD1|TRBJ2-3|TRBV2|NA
CASSPGQVTDTQYF
TGTGCCAGCAGCCCGGGACAGGTAACAGATACGCAGTATTTT
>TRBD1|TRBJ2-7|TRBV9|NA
CASSEGTGGSYEQYF
TGTGCCAGCAGCGAGGGGACAGGGGGGTCCTACGAGCAGTACTTC
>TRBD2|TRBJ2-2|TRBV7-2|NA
CASSQLTSSEELFF
TGTGCCAGCAGCCAACTGACTAGCTCGGAGGAGCTGTTTTTT
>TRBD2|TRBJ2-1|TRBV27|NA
CASSLQPRRLAGLRHSSDEQFF
TGTGCCAGCAGTCTGCAACCCCGTCGACTAGCGGGATTGCGTCATAGCTCCGATGAGCAGTTCTTC
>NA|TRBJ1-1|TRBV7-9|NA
CASSRGVGGAEAFF
TGTGCCAGCAGCCGGGGTGTCGGAGGGGCTGAAGCTTTCTTT
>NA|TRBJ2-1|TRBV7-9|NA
CASTELLSNEQFF
TGTGCCAGCACCGAGCTATTATCCAATGAGCAGTTCTTC
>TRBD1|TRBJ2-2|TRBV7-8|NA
CASSSPGTAPNTGELFF
TGTGCCAGCAGCTCCCCGGGGACAGCCCCGAACACCGGGGAGCTGTTTTTT
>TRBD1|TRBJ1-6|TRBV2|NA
CASSEGGQNLRSPLHF
TGTGCCAGCAGTGAAGGGGGACAGAATCTTCGATCACCCCTCCACTTT
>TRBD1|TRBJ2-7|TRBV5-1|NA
CASSAGQGPYEQYF
TGCGCCAGCAGCGCGGGACAGGGACCCTACGAGCAGTACTTC
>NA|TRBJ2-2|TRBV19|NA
CASTRETGELFF
TGTGCCAGTACAAGGGAGACCGGGGAGCTGTTTTTT
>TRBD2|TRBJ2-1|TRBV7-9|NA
CASSLGVLRREDNEQFF
TGTGCCAGCAGCTTAGGGGTGTTGAGGCGGGAGGACAATGAGCAGTTCTTC
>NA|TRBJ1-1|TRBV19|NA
CASSISIMRLRDTEAFF
TGTGCCAGTAGTATAAGCATTATGAGGTTACGAGACACTGAAGCTTTCTTT
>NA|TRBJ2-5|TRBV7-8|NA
CASSLGRTLGGETQYF
TGTGCCAGCAGCTTAGGGCGGACCCTGGGGGGAGAGACCCAGTACTTC
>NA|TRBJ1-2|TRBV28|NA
CASSSALGTRGYGYTF
TGTGCCAGCAGTTCAGCCCTCGGGACCAGGGGCTATGGCTACACCTTC
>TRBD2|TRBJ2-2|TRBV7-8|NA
CASTPRAGESGELFF
TGTGCCAGCACCCCCCGGGCGGGAGAGTCCGGGGAGCTGTTTTTT
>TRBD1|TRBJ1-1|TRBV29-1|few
CSVGDRGQTEAFF
TGCAGCGTTGGGGACAGAGGGCAGACTGAAGCTTTCTTT
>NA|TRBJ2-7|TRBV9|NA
CASSGRDSTYEQYF
TGTGCCAGCAGCGGCCGGGACTCTACCTACGAGCAGTACTTC
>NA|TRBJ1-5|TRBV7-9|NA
CASTKAGSVKWHF
TGTGCCAGCACTAAAGCAGGGTCCGTTAAATGGCATTTT
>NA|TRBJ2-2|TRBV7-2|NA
CASSLVLRGGGELFF
TGTGCCAGCAGCTTAGTCTTGCGGGGTGGCGGGGAGCTGTTTTTT
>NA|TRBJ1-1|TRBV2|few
CASSQQVNTEAFF
TGTGCCAGCAGCCAGCAGGTGAACACTGAAGCTTTCTTT
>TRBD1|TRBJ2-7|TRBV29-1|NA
CSVGTGGAEQYF
TGCAGCGTTGGGACAGGGGGTGCCGAGCAGTACTTC
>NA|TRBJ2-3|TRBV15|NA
CATSRDAGASTDTQYF
TGTGCCACCAGCAGAGATGCGGGGGCAAGCACAGATACGCAGTATTTT
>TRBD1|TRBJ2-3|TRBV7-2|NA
CASNPGQVRTDTQYF
TGTGCCAGCAACCCAGGACAGGTCCGCACAGATACGCAGTATTTT
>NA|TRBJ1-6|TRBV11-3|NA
CASSALQLTGSPLHF
TGTGCCAGCAGCGCTCTACAGTTAACGGGGTCACCCCTCCACTTT
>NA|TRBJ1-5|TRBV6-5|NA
CASSYQGWGQPQHF
TGTGCCAGCAGTTACCAGGGCTGGGGACAGCCCCAGCATTTT
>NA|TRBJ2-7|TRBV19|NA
CASKARGYEQYF
TGTGCCAGTAAGGCCAGGGGCTACGAGCAGTACTTC
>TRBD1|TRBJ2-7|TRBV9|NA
CASSVGSIQGGSYEQYF
TGTGCCAGCAGCGTCGGGAGTATACAGGGGGGATCCTACGAGCAGTACTTC
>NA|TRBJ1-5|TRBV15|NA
CATRGDGGNQPQHF
TGTGCCACCAGGGGGGACGGAGGGAATCAGCCCCAGCATTTT
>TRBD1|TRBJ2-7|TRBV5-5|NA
CASSRQDRGLYEQYF
TGTGCCAGCAGCCGACAGGACAGGGGGCTCTACGAGCAGTACTTC
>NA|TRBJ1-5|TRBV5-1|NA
CASSLMTGSNQPQHF
TGCGCCAGCAGCTTAATGACAGGTAGCAATCAGCCCCAGCATTTT
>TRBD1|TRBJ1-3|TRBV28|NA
CASIPGQHSGNTIYF
TGTGCCAGCATTCCGGGACAGCACTCTGGAAACACCATATATTTT
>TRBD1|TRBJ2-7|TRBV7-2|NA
CASSSGTGPEQYF
TGTGCCAGCAGCTCCGGGACAGGGCCCGAGCAGTACTTC
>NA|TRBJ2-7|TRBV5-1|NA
CASSLGAQAPSYEQYF
TGCGCCAGCAGCTTGGGCGCCCAGGCCCCTTCTTACGAGCAGTACTTC
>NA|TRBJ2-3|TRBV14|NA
CASSQLRTDTQYF
TGTGCCAGCAGCCAGCTACGGACAGATACGCAGTATTTT
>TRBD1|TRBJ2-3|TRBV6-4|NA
CASSTQGARADTQYF
TGTGCCAGCAGCACACAGGGGGCAAGGGCAGATACGCAGTATTTT
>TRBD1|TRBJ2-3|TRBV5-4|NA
CASSRDSGTDTQYF
TGTGCCAGCAGCCGGGACAGTGGAACAGATACGCAGTATTTT
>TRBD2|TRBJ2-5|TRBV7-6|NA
CASRGTSGGEAVETQYF
TGTGCCAGCAGGGGGACTAGCGGGGGTGAGGCGGTGGAGACCCAGTACTTC
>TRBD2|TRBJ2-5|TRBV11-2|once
CASSVTSGGPQTQYF
TGTGCCAGCAGCGTAACTAGCGGGGGCCCTCAGACCCAGTACTTC
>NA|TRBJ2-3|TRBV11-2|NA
CASRKLSVLPDTQYF
TGTGCCAGCAGAAAACTTAGCGTTTTGCCAGATACGCAGTATTTT
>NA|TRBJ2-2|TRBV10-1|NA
CASSIRAENTGELFF
TGCGCCAGCAGTATTAGAGCGGAGAACACCGGGGAGCTGTTTTTT
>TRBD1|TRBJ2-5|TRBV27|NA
CASSLSGEGQGEFGTQYF
TGTGCCAGCAGTTTATCGGGGGAGGGACAGGGTGAATTTGGGACCCAGTACTTC
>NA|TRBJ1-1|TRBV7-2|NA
CASSQPAVETEAFF
TGTGCCAGCAGCCAACCCGCAGTGGAGACTGAAGCTTTCTTT
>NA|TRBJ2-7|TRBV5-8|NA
CASSPGFSYEQYF
TGTGCCAGCAGCCCGGGGTTCTCCTACGAGCAGTACTTC
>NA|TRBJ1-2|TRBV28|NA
CASSLFGGSNYGYTF
TGTGCCAGCAGTTTATTCGGGGGGAGCAACTATGGCTACACCTTC
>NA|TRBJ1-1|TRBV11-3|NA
CASSNGPQAFF
TGTGCCAGCAGCAATGGCCCACAAGCTTTCTTT
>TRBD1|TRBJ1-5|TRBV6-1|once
CASSTEGANQPQHF
TGTGCCAGCAGTACGGAGGGGGCGAATCAGCCCCAGCATTTT
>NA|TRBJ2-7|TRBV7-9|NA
CASSAQAGLSYEQYF
TGTGCCAGCAGCGCCCAAGCCGGACTTTCCTACGAGCAGTACTTC
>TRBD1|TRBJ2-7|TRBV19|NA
CASSIRDSSYEQYF
TGTGCCAGTAGTATCAGGGACAGCTCCTACGAGCAGTACTTC
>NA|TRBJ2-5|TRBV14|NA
CASSQDQFTEKTQYF
TGTGCCAGCAGCCAAGACCAATTCACTGAAAAGACCCAGTACTTC
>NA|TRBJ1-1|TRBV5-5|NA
CASSYTDLNTEAFF
TGTGCCAGCAGCTACACAGATTTGAACACTGAAGCTTTCTTT
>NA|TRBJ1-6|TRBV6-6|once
CASSYGEGNSPLHF
TGTGCCAGCAGTTACGGGGAGGGGAATTCACCCCTCCACTTT